The clone carrying this T cell receptor (beta chain) was detected only once. Its specificity is not known. Germline CDR1 MGHRA, CDR2 YSYEKL. Between the trimmed V and J ends, which lost 1 base and 4 bases, there was a span of 10 bases. CDR3 length: 14 amino acids. The sample originates from a study of T cell responses to AZD1222 COVID-19 vaccine. Whole-study findings and limits: When two AZD1222 doses had been given, Spike-specific TCR breadth and depth rose. Donors were chiefly white British, with a greater number of females, and clonal diversity was perhaps underestimated.

Produced via immunoSEQ multiplex PCR; TCRdb's table is partial and in-frame only. This table has approximately 170,000 clones, 91% appearing once. This TCR derives from an adult in good health. Sequenced material: peripheral blood, taken on day 0 of AZD1222 vaccination. This chain joins TRBV4-1 and TRBJ2-5; possibly TRBD2 for D (6 bases). CDR3 residues: CASSQGAGTETQYF. The DNA of the CDR3 is TGCGCCAGCAGCCAAGGCGCGGGAACAGAGACCCAGTACTTC.